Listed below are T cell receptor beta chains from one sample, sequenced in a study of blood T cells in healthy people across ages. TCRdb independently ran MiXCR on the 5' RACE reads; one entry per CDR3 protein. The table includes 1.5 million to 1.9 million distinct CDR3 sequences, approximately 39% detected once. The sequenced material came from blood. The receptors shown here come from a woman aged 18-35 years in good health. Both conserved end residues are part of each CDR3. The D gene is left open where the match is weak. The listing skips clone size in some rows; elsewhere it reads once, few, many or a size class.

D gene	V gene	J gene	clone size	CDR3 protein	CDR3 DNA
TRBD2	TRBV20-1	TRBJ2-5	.	CSAVSGGAWKTQYF	TGCAGTGCCGTTAGCGGGGGGGCCTGGAAGACCCAGTACTTC
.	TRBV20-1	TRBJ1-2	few	CSARDLRGHDTF	TGCAGTGCTAGAGATCTGCGGGGGCATGACACCTTC
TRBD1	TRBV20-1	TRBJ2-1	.	CSARDQPRTGAWNEQFF	TGCAGTGCTAGAGATCAACCCCGGACAGGGGCGTGGAATGAGCAGTTCTTC
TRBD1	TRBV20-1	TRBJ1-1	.	CSASSSQGATEAFF	TGCAGTGCTAGCAGCTCACAGGGGGCCACTGAAGCTTTCTTT
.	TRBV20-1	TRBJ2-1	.	CSASQRRRRLSYNEQFF	TGCAGTGCTTCCCAGCGGCGGCGGCGTCTCTCCTACAATGAGCAGTTCTTC
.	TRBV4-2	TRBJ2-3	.	CASSQVRRGDPSTDTQYF	TGTGCCAGCAGCCAGGTCAGAAGGGGGGACCCTAGCACAGATACGCAGTATTTT
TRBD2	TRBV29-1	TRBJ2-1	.	CSVSGRATAEQFF	TGCAGCGTTAGCGGGAGAGCTACTGCTGAGCAGTTCTTC
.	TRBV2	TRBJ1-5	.	CASSEESVGNQPQHF	TGTGCCAGCAGTGAGGAGAGCGTAGGCAATCAGCCCCAGCATTTT
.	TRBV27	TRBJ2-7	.	CAGSMVPRGHEQYF	TGTGCCGGCAGTATGGTCCCCCGGGGGCACGAGCAGTACTTC
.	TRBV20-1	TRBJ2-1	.	CSASPRSYNEQFF	TGCAGTGCCAGCCCTCGCAGCTACAATGAGCAGTTCTTC
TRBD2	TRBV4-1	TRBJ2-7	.	CASSQAVVGGGPLEQYF	TGCGCCAGCAGCCAAGCTGTAGTCGGCGGGGGTCCTCTCGAGCAGTACTTC
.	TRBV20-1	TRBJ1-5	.	CSAAGRGGSNQPQHF	TGCAGTGCTGCGGGGAGAGGGGGGTCCAATCAGCCCCAGCATTTT
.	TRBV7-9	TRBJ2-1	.	CASSPLFSSYNKQFF	TGTGCCAGCAGCCCCCTTTTTAGCTCCTACAATAAGCAGTTCTTC
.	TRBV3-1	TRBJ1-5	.	CASSQDNRGAQPQHF	TGTGCCAGCAGCCAAGACAATCGGGGAGCTCAGCCCCAGCATTTT
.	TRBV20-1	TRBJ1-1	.	CSARDRLQGYGTEAFF	TGCAGTGCTAGAGATCGGTTACAGGGTTACGGCACTGAAGCTTTCTTT
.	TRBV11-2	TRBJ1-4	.	CASSPGPKLFF	TGTGCCAGCAGCCCCGGACCGAAACTGTTTTTT
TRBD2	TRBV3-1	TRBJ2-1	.	CASSARRGTSGRYNEQFF	TGTGCCAGCAGCGCAAGGAGAGGGACTAGCGGGAGGTACAATGAGCAGTTCTTC
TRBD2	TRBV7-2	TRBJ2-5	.	CASSLLGLAGGYKETQYF	TGTGCCAGCAGCTTATTGGGACTAGCGGGAGGGTATAAAGAGACCCAGTACTTC
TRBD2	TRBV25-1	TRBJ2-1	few	CASLAGVVQFF	TGTGCCAGTCTAGCGGGAGTGGTTCAGTTCTTC
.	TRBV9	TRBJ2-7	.	CASSEAVGSSYEQYF	TGTGCCAGCAGCGAGGCGGTAGGGAGCTCCTACGAGCAGTACTTC
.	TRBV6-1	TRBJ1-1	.	CASSGEAFF	TGTGCCAGCAGTGGTGAAGCTTTCTTT
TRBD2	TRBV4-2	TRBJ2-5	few	CASSQDLVAGERETQYF	TGTGCCAGCAGCCAAGATTTGGTAGCGGGAGAGAGAGAGACCCAGTACTTC
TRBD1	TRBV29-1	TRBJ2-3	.	CSVAGQFRTDTQYF	TGCAGCGTTGCGGGACAGTTTCGCACAGATACGCAGTATTTT
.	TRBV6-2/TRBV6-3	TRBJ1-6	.	CASRRDSPLHF	TGTGCCAGCCGACGGGATTCACCCCTCCACTTT
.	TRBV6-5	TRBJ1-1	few	CASSYGLMNTEAFF	TGTGCCAGCAGTTATGGTTTAATGAACACTGAAGCTTTCTTT
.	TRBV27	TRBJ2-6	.	CASREGLAGANVLTF	TGTGCCAGCAGGGAAGGGTTAGCTGGGGCCAACGTCCTGACTTTC
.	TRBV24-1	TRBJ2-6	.	CATSDITESGANVLTF	TGTGCCACCAGTGATATAACTGAATCTGGGGCCAACGTCCTGACTTTC
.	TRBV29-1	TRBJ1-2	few	CSVEEPGRNYGYTF	TGCAGCGTTGAAGAACCGGGGAGAAACTATGGCTACACCTTC
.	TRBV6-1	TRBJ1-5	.	CASNLGLKNQPQHF	TGTGCCAGCAACTTAGGGTTGAAGAATCAGCCCCAGCATTTT
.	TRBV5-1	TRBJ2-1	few	CASSLAGELNEQFF	TGCGCCAGCAGCTTGGCAGGGGAGCTCAATGAGCAGTTCTTC
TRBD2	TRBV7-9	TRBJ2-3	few	CASSLALAGGLTDTQYF	TGTGCCAGCAGCTTAGCCCTAGCGGGAGGACTCACAGATACGCAGTATTTT
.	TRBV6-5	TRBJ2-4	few	CASSYSGLAMGAKNIQYF	TGTGCCAGCAGTTACTCGGGGCTAGCGATGGGGGCCAAAAACATTCAGTACTTC
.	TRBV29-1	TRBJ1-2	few	CSVDGGSVDGYTF	TGCAGCGTTGACGGTGGGTCGGTGGATGGCTACACCTTC
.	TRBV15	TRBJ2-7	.	CATSRDRGEQYF	TGTGCCACCAGCAGGGACAGAGGCGAGCAGTACTTC
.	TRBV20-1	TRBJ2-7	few	CSARVRGSSSYEQYF	TGCAGTGCTAGAGTCCGGGGCAGCAGCTCCTACGAGCAGTACTTC
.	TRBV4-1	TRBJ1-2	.	CASSHPIQEIYGYTF	TGCGCCAGCAGCCATCCTATACAGGAAATCTATGGCTACACCTTC
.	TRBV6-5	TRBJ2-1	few	CASSYSRGSNSYNEQFF	TGTGCCAGCAGTTACTCCCGGGGGAGCAACTCCTACAATGAGCAGTTCTTC
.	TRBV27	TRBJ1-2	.	CASSSSPRGGYTF	TGTGCCAGCAGTTCCAGTCCTCGGGGTGGCTACACCTTC
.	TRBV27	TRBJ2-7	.	CASRDRVGASYEQYF	TGTGCCAGCAGGGACCGCGTGGGAGCCTCCTACGAGCAGTACTTC
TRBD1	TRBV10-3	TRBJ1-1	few	CAISESGQGGEMNTEAFF	TGTGCCATCAGTGAGTCGGGACAGGGGGGCGAGATGAACACTGAAGCTTTCTTT
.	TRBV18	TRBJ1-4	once	CASSPQGPKGSEKLFF	TGTGCCAGCTCACCACAGGGCCCGAAGGGAAGTGAAAAACTGTTTTTT
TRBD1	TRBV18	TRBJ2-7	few	CASSPSGQKYEQYF	TGTGCCAGCTCACCTTCGGGACAGAAATACGAGCAGTACTTC
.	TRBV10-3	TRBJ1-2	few	CAISDQGMGGYTF	TGTGCCATCAGTGATCAGGGGATGGGAGGCTACACCTTC
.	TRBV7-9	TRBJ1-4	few	CASTSQTTNEKLFF	TGTGCCAGCACCTCACAAACAACTAATGAAAAACTGTTTTTT
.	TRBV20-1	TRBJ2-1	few	CSALYRDYNEQFF	TGCAGTGCTCTCTACCGGGACTACAATGAGCAGTTCTTC
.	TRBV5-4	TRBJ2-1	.	CASSSPLKRTEQFF	TGTGCCAGCAGCTCCCCCCTCAAGCGGACTGAGCAGTTCTTC
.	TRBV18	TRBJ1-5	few	CASSPGAGSYGPQHF	TGTGCCAGCTCACCGGGGGCAGGGTCCTATGGGCCCCAGCATTTT
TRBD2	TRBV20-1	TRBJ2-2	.	CSAPILAGGRTGELFF	TGCAGTGCTCCCATCCTAGCGGGGGGGCGGACCGGGGAGCTGTTTTTT
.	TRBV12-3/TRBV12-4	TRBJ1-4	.	CASSSGAAEKLFF	TGTGCCAGCTCCTCCGGGGCAGCTGAAAAACTGTTTTTT
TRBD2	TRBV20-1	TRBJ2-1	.	CSANPGLAGEQFF	TGCAGTGCTAATCCGGGACTAGCCGGAGAGCAGTTCTTC
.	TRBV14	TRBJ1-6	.	CASSLQLLNSPLHF	TGTGCCAGCAGCCTACAACTCCTCAATTCACCCCTCCACTTT
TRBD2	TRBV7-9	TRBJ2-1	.	CASRKREASYNEQFF	TGTGCCAGCAGAAAGCGGGAGGCCTCCTACAATGAGCAGTTCTTC
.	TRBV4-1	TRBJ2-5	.	CASSQEGRQQETQYF	TGCGCCAGCAGCCAAGAAGGGCGGCAACAAGAGACCCAGTACTTC
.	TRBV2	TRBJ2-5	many	CASSVSQETQYF	TGTGCCAGCAGTGTGTCACAAGAGACCCAGTACTTC
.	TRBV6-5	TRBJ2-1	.	CASSSSGNYNKQFF	TGTGCCAGCAGTTCAAGCGGAAACTACAATAAGCAGTTCTTC
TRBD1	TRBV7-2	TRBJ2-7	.	CASSLDRTGVYEQYF	TGTGCCAGCAGCTTAGATAGGACAGGGGTATACGAGCAGTACTTC